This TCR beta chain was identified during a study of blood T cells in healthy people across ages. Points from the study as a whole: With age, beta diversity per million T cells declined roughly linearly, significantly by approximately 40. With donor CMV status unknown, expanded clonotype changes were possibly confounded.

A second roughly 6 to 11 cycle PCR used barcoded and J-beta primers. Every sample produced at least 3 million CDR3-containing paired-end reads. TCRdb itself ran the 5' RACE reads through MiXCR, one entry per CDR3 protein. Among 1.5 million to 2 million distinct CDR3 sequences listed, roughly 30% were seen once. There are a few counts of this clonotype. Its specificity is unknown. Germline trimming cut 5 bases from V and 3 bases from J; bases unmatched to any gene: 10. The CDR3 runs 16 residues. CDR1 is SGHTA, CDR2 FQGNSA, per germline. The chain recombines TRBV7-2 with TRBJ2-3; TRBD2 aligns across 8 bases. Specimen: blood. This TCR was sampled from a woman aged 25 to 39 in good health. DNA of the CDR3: TGTGCCAGCAGCCTGCAAGTAGCGGGGCTTACAGATACGCAGTATTTT. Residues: CASSLQVAGLTDTQYF.